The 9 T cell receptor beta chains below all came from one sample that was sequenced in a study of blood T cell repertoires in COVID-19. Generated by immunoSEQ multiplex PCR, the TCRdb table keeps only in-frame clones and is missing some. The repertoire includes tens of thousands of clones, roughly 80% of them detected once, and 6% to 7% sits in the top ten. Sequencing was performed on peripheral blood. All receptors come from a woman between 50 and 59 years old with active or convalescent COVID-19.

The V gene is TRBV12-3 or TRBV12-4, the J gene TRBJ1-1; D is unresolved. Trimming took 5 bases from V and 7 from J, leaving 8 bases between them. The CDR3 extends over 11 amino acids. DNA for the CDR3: TGTGCCAGCAGTCCCGGTAGTGAAGCTTTCTTT. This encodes CASSPGSEAFF.

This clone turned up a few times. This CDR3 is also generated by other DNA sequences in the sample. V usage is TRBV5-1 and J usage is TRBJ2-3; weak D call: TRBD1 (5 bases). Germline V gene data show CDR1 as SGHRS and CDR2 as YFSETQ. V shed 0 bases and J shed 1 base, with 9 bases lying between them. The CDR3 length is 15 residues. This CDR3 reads CASSLDGRGTDTQYF. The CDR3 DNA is TGCGCCAGCAGCTTGGACGGCAGGGGCACAGATACGCAGTATTTT.

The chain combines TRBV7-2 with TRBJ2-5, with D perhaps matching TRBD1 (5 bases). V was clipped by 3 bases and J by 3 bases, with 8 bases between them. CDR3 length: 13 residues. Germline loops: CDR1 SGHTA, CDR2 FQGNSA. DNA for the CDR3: TGTGCCAGCAGCTTGTTAGGGGAAGAGACCCAGTACTTC. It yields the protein CASSLLGEETQYF.

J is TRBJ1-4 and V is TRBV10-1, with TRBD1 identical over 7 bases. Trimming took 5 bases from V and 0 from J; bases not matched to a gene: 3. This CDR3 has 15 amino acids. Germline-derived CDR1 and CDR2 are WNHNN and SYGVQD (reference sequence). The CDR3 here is CASSRQGTTNEKLFF. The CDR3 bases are TGCGCCAGCAGTCGACAGGGTACAACTAATGAAAAACTGTTTTTT.

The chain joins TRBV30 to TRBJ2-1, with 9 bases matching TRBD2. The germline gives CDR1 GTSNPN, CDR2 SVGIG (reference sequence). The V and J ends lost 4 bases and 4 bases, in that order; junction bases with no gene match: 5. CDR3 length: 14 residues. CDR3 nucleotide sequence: TGTGCCTGGAAAACCCTAGCGGGATACAATGAGCAGTTCTTC. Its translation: CAWKTLAGYNEQFF. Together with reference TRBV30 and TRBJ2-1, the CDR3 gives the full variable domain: SQTIHQWPATLVQPVGSPLSLECTVEGTSNPNLYWYRQAAGRGLQLLFYSVGIGQISSEVPQNLSASRPQDRQFILSSKKLLLSDSGFYLCAWKTLAGYNEQFFGPGTRLTVL.

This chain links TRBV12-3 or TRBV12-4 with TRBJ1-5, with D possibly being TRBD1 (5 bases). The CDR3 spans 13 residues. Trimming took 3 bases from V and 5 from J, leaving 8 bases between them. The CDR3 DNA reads TGTGCCAGCAGTTTGTCAGGGTATCAGCCCCAGCATTTT. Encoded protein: CASSLSGYQPQHF.

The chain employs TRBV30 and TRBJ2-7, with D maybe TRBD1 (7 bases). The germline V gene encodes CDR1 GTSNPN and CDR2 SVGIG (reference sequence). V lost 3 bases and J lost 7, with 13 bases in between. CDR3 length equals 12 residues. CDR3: CAWSPQGGEQYF. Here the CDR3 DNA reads TGTGCCTGGAGCCCGCAGGGGGGAGAGCAGTACTTC.

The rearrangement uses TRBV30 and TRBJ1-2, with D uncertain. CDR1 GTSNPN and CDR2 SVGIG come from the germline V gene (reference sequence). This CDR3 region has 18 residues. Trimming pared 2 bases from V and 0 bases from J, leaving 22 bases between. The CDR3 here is CAWSPPGITGGANYGYTF. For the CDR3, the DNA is TGTGCCTGGAGTCCCCCCGGGATCACGGGTGGGGCTAACTATGGCTACACCTTC.

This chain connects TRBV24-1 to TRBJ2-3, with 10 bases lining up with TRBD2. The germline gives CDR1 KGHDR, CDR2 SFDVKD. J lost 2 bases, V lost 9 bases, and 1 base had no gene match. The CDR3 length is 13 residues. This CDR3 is CATGLAATDTQYF. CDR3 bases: TGTGCCACCGGACTAGCGGCCACAGATACGCAGTATTTT.